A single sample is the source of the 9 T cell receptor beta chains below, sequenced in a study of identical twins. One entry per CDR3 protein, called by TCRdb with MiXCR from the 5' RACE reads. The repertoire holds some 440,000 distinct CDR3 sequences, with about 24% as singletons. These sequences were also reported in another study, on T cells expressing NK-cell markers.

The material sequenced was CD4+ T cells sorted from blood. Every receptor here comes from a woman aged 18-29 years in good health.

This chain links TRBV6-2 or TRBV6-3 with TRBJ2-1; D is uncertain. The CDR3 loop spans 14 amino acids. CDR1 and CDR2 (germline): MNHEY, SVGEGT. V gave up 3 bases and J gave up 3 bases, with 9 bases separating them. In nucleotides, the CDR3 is TGTGCCAGCAGTTATGAAGTCTACTACAATGAGCAGTTCTTC. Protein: CASSYEVYYNEQFF.

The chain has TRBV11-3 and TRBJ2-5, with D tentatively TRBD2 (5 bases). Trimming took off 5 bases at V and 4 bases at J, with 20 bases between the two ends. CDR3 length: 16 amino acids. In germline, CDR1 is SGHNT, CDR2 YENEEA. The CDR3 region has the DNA TGTGCCAGCAGCCCTTTTTGGAGCGGTAAATCAGAGACCCAGTACTTC. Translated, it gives CASSPFWSGKSETQYF.

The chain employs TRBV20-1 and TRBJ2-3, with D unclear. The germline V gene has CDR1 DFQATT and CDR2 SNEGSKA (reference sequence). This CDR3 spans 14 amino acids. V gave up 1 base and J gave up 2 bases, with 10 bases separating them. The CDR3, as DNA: TGCAGTGCTAGAGGGAATAGTAACACAGATACGCAGTATTTT. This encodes CSARGNSNTDTQYF.

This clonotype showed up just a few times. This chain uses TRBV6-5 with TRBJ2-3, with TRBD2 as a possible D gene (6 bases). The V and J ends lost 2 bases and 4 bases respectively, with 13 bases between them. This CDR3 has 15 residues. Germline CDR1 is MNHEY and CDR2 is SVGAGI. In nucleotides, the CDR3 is TGTGCCAGCAGTTACCCCGCGGGGATGGCAGATACGCAGTATTTT. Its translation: CASSYPAGMADTQYF.

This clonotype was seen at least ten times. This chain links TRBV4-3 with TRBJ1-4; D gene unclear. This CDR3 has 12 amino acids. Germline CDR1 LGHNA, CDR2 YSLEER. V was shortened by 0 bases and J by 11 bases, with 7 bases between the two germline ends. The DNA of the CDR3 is TGCGCCAGCAGCCAAGACTCTGCCAAACTGTTTTTT. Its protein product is CASSQDSAKLFF.

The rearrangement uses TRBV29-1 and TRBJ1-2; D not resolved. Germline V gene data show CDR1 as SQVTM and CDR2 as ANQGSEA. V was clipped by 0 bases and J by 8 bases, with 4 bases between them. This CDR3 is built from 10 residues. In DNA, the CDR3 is TGCAGCGTTGAAGAGGGAGGCTACACCTTC. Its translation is CSVEEGGYTF.

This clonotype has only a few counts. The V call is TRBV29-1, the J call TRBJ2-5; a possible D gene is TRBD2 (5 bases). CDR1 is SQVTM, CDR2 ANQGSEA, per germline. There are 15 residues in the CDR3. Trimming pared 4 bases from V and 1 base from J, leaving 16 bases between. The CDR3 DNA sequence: TGCAGCGTTGTGGACTCTAGAATGGGCCAAGAGACCCAGTACTTC. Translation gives CSVVDSRMGQETQYF.

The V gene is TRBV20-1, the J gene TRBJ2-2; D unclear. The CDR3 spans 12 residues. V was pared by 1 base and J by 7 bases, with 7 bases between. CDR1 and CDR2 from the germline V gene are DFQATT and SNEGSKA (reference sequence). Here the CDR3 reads CSARGRRGELFF. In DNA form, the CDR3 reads TGCAGTGCTAGAGGGCGGCGCGGGGAGCTGTTTTTT.

The CDR3 protein is CASSQDVAGAQFF. CDR3 in DNA: TGTGCCAGCAGCCAAGACGTAGCGGGAGCTCAGTTCTTC. The chain combines TRBV3-1 with TRBJ2-1; 9 bases match TRBD2. Germline CDR1 reads LGHDT; CDR2 reads YNNKEL (reference sequence). The CDR3 loop spans 13 amino acids. V lost 0 bases to trimming and J lost 13 bases; unmatched junction nucleotides: 4.